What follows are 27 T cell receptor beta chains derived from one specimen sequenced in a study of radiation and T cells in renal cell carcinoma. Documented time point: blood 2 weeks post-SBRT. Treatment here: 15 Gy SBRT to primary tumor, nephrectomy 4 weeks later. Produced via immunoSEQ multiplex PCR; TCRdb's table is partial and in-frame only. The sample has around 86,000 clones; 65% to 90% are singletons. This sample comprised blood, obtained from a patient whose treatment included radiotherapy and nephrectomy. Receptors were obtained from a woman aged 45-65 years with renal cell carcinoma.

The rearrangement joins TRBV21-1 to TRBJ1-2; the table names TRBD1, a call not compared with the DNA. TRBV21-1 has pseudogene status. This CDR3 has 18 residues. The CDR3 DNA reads TGTGCCAGCAGCAAAGCGAAGGTAGGGGGCGAGGGTAACTATGGCTACACCTTC. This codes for CASSKAKVGGEGNYGYTF.

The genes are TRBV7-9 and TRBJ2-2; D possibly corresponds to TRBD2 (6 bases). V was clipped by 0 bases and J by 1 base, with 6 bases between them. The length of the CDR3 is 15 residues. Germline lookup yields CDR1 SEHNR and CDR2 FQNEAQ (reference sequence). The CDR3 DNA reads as TGTGCCAGCAGCTTAGCAGCGGGGAACACCGGGGAGCTGTTTTTT. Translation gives CASSLAAGNTGELFF. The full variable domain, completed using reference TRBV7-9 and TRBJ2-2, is DTGVSQNPRHKITKRGQNVTFRCDPISEHNRLYWYRQTLGQGPEFLTYFQNEAQLEKSRLLSDRFSAERPKGSFSTLEIQRTEQGDSAMYLCASSLAAGNTGELFFGEGSRLTVL.

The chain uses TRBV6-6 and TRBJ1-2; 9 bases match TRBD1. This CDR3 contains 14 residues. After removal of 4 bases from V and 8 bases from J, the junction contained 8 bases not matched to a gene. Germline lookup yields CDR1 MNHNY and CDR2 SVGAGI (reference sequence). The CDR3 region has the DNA TGTGCCAGCAGTTTAATGACAGGGGGAAGGGGCTACACCTTC. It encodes CASSLMTGGRGYTF.

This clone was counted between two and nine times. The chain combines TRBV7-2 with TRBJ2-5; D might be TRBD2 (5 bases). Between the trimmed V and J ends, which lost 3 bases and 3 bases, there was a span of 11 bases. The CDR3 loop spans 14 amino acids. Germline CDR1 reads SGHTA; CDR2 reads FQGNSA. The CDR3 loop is CASSFQFGKETQYF. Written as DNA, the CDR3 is TGTGCCAGCAGCTTTCAGTTCGGGAAAGAGACCCAGTACTTC.

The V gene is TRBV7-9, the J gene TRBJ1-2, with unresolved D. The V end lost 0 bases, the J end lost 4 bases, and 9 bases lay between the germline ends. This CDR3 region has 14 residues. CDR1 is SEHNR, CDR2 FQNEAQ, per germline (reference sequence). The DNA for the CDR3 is TGTGCCAGCAGCTTAGCAGAAGCAAGCTATGGCTACACCTTC. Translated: CASSLAEASYGYTF.

The CDR3 loop reads CASSQGTQPQHF. The CDR3 DNA reads as TGTGCCAGCAGCCAAGGGACTCAGCCCCAGCATTTT. This chain connects TRBV4-2 to TRBJ1-5; D unresolved. The CDR3 loop spans 12 amino acids. Trimming cost V 1 base and J 6 bases, with 4 bases left between them. Per the germline V gene, CDR1 is LGHNA and CDR2 is YNFKEQ.

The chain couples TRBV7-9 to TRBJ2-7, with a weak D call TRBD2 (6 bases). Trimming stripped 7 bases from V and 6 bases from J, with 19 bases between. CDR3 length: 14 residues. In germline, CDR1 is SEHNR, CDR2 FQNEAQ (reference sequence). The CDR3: CASTRSEGGFEQYF. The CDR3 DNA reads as TGTGCCAGCACCCGTTCGGAGGGTGGGTTCGAGCAGTACTTC. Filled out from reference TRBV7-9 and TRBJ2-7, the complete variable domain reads DTGVSQNPRHKITKRGQNVTFRCDPISEHNRLYWYRQTLGQGPEFLTYFQNEAQLEKSRLLSDRFSAERPKGSFSTLEIQRTEQGDSAMYLCASTRSEGGFEQYFGPGTRLTVT.

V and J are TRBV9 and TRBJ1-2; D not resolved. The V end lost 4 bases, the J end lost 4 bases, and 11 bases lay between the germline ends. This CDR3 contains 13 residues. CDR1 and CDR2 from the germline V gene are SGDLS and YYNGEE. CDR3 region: CASSLDGPYGYTF. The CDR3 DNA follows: TGTGCCAGCAGCTTGGACGGACCCTATGGCTACACCTTC. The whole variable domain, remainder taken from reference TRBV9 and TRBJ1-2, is DSGVTQTPKHLITATGQRVTLRCSPRSGDLSVYWYQQSLDQGLQFLIQYYNGEERAKGNILERFSAQQFPDLHSELNLSSLELGDSALYFCASSLDGPYGYTFGSGTRLTVV.

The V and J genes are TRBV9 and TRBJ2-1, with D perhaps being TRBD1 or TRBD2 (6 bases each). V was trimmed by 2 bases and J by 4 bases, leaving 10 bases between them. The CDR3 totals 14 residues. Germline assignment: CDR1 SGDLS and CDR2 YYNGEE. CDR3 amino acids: CASSVTGRYNEQFF. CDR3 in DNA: TGTGCCAGCAGCGTCACAGGGAGGTACAATGAGCAGTTCTTC.

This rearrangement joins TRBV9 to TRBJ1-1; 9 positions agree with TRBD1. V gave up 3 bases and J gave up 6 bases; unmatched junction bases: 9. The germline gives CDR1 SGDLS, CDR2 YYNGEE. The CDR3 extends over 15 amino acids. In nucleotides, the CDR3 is TGTGCCAGCAGCGCACTGGGACAGGGAGGCTCTGAAGCTTTCTTT. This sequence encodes CASSALGQGGSEAFF.

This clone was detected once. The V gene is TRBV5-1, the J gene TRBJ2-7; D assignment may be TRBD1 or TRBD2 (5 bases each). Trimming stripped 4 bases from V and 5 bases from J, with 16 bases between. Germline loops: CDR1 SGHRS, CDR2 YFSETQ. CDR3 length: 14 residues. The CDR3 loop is CASSPYERGNEQYF. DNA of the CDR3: TGCGCCAGCAGCCCGTACGAGAGGGGCAACGAGCAGTACTTC.

The CDR3 here is CASSTRIATNEKLFF. The DNA for the CDR3 is TGTGCCAGCAGCACGCGGATCGCAACTAATGAAAAACTGTTTTTT. The rearrangement uses TRBV7-9 and TRBJ1-4; D remains ambiguous. Germline-derived CDR1 and CDR2 are SEHNR and FQNEAQ (reference sequence). The CDR3 totals 15 residues. V was trimmed by 5 bases and J by 0 bases, leaving 10 bases between them.

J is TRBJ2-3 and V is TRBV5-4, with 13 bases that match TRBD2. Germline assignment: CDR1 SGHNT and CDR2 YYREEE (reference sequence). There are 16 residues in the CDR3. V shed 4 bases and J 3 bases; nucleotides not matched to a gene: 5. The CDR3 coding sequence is TGTGCCAGCAGCGCGGGACTAGCGGGGCAAACAGATACGCAGTATTTT. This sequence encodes CASSAGLAGQTDTQYF.

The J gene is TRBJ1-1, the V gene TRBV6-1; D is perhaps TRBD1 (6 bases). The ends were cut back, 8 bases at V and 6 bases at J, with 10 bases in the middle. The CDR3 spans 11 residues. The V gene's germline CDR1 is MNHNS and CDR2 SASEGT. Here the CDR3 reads CASGTPAEAFF. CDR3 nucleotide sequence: TGTGCCAGCGGGACACCTGCTGAAGCTTTCTTT.

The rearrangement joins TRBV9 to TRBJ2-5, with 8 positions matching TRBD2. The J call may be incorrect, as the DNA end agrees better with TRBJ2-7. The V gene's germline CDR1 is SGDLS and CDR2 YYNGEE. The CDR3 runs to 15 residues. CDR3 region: CASSATGLGPFEQYF. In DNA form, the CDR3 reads TGTGCCAGCAGCGCCACGGGACTAGGGCCCTTCGAGCAGTACTTC.

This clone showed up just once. The CDR3 DNA reads TGTGCCAGTAGCCCGACGAGTACCTTGGGCCTAACTGAAGCTTTCTTT. This translates into CASSPTSTLGLTEAFF. The chain joins TRBV19 to TRBJ1-1; no definite D call. This CDR3 comprises 16 residues. V was cut by 6 bases and J by 5 bases, with 22 bases left in between. From germline, CDR1 is LNHDA and CDR2 SQIVND (reference sequence).

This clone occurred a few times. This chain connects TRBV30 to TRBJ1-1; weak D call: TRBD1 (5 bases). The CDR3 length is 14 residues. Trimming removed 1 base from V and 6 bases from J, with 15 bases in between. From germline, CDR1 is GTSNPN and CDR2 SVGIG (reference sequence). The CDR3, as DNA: TGTGCCTGGAGTGGCGTACAGGTCGGGGCTGAAGCTTTCTTT. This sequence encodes CAWSGVQVGAEAFF.

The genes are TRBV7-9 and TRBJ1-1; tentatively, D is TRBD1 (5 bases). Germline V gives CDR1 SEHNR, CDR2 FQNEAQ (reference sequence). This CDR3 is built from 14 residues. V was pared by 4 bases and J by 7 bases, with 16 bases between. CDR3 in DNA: TGTGCCAGCAGCTCCGAAGGGACGAGTATTGAAGCTTTCTTT. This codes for CASSSEGTSIEAFF.

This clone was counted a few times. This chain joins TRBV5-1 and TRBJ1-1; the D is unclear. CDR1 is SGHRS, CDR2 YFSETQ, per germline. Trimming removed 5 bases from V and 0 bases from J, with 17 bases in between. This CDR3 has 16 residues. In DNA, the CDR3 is TGCGCCAGCAGTCCAAACGGGGTGGGTATGAACACTGAAGCTTTCTTT. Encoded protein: CASSPNGVGMNTEAFF.

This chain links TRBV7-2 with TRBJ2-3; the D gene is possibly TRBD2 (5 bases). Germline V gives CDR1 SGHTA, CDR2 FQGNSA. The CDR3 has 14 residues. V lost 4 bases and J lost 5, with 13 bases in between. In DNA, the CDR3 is TGTGCCAGCAGCTACCAAGGAGGTGGAGATACGCAGTATTTT. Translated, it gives CASSYQGGGDTQYF.

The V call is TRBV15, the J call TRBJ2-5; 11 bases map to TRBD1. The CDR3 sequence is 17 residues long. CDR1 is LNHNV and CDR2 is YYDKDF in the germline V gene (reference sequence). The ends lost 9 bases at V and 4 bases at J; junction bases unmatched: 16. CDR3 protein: CATMSGQGAGAGETQYF. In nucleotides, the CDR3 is TGTGCCACTATGAGCGGACAGGGGGCTGGGGCTGGAGAGACCCAGTACTTC.

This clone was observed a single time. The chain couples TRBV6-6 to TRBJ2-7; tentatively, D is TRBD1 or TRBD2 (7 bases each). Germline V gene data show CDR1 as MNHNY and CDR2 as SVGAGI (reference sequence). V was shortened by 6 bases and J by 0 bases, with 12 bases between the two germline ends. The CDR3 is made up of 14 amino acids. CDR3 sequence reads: CASRQGRGSYEQYF. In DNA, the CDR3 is TGTGCCAGCAGACAGGGGAGGGGCTCCTACGAGCAGTACTTC.

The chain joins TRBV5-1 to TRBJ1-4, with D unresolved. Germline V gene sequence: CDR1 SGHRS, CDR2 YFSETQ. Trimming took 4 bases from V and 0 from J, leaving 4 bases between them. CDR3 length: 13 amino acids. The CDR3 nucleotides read TGCGCCAGCAGCGGTACAACTAATGAAAAACTGTTTTTT. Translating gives CASSGTTNEKLFF.

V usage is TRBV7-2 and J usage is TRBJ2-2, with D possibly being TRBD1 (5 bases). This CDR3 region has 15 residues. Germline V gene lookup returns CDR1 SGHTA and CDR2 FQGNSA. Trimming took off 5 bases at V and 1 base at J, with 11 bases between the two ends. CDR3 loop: CASSRQTLNTGELFF. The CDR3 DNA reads TGTGCCAGCAGCCGACAGACCCTGAACACCGGGGAGCTGTTTTTT.

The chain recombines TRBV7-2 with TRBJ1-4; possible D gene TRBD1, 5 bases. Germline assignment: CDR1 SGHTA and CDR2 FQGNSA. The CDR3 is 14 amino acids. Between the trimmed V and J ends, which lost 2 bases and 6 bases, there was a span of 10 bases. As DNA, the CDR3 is TGTGCCAGCAGCTTACAAGGGGCGGATGAAAAACTGTTTTTT. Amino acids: CASSLQGADEKLFF.

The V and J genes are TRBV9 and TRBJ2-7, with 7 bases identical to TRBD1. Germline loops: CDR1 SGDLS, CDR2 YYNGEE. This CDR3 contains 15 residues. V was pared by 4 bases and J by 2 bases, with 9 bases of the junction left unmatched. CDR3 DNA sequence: TGTGCCAGCAGCCCTGGGACAGCGATCACCTACGAGCAGTACTTC. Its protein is CASSPGTAITYEQYF.

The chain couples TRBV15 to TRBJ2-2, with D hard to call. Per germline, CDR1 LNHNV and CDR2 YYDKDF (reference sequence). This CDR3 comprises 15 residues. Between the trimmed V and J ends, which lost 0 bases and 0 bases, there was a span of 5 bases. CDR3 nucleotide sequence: TGTGCCACCAGCAGAGATCTCACGAACACCGGGGAGCTGTTTTTT. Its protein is CATSRDLTNTGELFF.